This passage covers 31 T cell receptor beta chains from one sample sequenced in a study of cytomegalovirus exposure and HLA in healthy donors. Clones were sequenced by immunoSEQ multiplex PCR, and TCRdb holds only the in-frame ones, with some missing. Counted here are around 190,000 clones, approximately 78% occurring once; the ten biggest clones make up around 1.2%. Specimen: PBMCs. The origin of the receptors is a woman aged 25 to 39 in good health and CMV-seronegative.

CDR3 region: CASGRVHGDSHSYEQYF. CDR3 DNA: TGTGCTAGTGGAAGGGTGCATGGGGACAGCCACTCCTACGAGCAGTACTTC. The chain uses TRBV12-5 and TRBJ2-7; 7 bases fit TRBD1. There are 17 residues in the CDR3. Trimming cost V 6 bases and J 0 bases; bases outside gene matches: 14. Germline values: CDR1 LGHNT, CDR2 FRNRAP. Supplemented by reference TRBV12-5 and TRBJ2-7, the full variable domain reads DARVTQTPRHKVTEMGQEVTMRCQPILGHNTVFWYRQTMMQGLELLAYFRNRAPLDDSGMPKDRFSAEMPDATLATLKIQPSEPRDSAVYFCASGRVHGDSHSYEQYFGPGTRLTVT.

The chain has TRBV21-1 and TRBJ1-5; the DNA was not compared with TRBD1, the D call given in the table. TRBV21-1 is assigned pseudogene status. The CDR3 length is 17 residues. CDR3 DNA: TGTGCCAGCAGCTTCCGGACAGGGCACCTGATGAATCAGCCCCAGCATTTT. This codes for CASSFRTGHLMNQPQHF.

The chain links TRBV29-1 to TRBJ2-2; TRBD1 is a possible D gene (6 bases). This CDR3 comprises 15 residues. In germline, CDR1 is SQVTM, CDR2 ANQGSEA. V was cut by 3 bases and J by 2 bases, with 13 bases left in between. The CDR3 loop is CSVDSRTANTGELFF. The CDR3 DNA reads TGCAGCGTTGATTCTCGGACAGCCAACACCGGGGAGCTGTTTTTT.

This sequence joins TRBV19 and TRBJ2-5; D uncertain. The length of the CDR3 is 15 residues. Germline V CDR1 and CDR2: LNHDA, SQIVND (reference sequence). Trimming took 4 bases from V and 4 from J, leaving 16 bases between them. The CDR3 DNA reads TGTGCCAGTAGTACACAGACGCGAATTCGAGAGACCCAGTACTTC. This codes for CASSTQTRIRETQYF.

The J gene is TRBJ2-5, the V gene TRBV5-1; 8 bases line up with TRBD1. This CDR3 has 15 amino acids. CDR1 is SGHRS and CDR2 is YFSETQ in the germline V gene. V was pared by 0 bases and J by 3 bases, with 4 bases of the junction left unmatched. The CDR3: CASSLGTGLEETQYF. The CDR3 DNA reads as TGCGCCAGCAGCTTGGGGACAGGGTTAGAAGAGACCCAGTACTTC.

This clone occurred once. The CDR3 sequence is CASSLLGSPTDTQYF. The CDR3, as DNA: TGCGCCAGCAGCTTGTTGGGCAGCCCCACAGATACGCAGTATTTT. J is TRBJ2-3 and V is TRBV5-1; D gene unclear. V shed 1 base and J shed 2 bases, with 11 bases lying between them. Germline V gene lookup returns CDR1 SGHRS and CDR2 YFSETQ. CDR3 length: 15 amino acids.

The CDR3 DNA is TGTGCCAGCAGCCAAACAGTACACACCGGGGAGCTGTTTTTT. Translation gives CASSQTVHTGELFF. The chain combines TRBV14 with TRBJ2-2; D not certain. CDR3 size: 14 residues. Trimming left V 2 bases short and J 3 bases short, with 7 bases between. The germline CDR1 and CDR2 sequences are SGHDN and FVKESK.

The chain couples TRBV7-8 to TRBJ1-6; D is unresolved. With 0 bases removed from V and 7 bases from J, the gap between germline ends came to 4 bases. Germline assignment: CDR1 SGHVS and CDR2 FQNEAQ. The CDR3 covers 13 residues. The CDR3 bases are TGTGCCAGCAGCTTAGCACAGAATTCACCCCTCCACTTT. It translates to CASSLAQNSPLHF. The variable domain in full, with the rest retrieved from reference TRBV7-8 and TRBJ1-6, is GAGVSQSPRYKVAKRGQDVALRCDPISGHVSLFWYQQALGQGPEFLTYFQNEAQLDKSGLPSDRFFAERPEGSVSTLKIQRTQQEDSAVYLCASSLAQNSPLHFGNGTRLTVT.

The J gene is TRBJ2-1, the V gene TRBV5-1; the match to TRBD2 covers 13 bases. The CDR3 sequence is 16 residues long. Per the germline V gene, CDR1 is SGHRS and CDR2 is YFSETQ. J gave up 6 bases and V 3 bases, and 6 bases lay outside the gene matches. The chain's CDR3 is CASSSILAGGSNEQFF. The CDR3 DNA sequence: TGCGCCAGCAGCTCCATACTAGCGGGAGGGTCCAATGAGCAGTTCTTC.

This clone was detected only once. V gene TRBV30 combines with J gene TRBJ2-2; 9 nucleotides agree with TRBD1. Germline CDR1 is GTSNPN and CDR2 is SVGIG (reference sequence). There are 15 residues in the CDR3. J was trimmed by 5 bases and V by 2 bases; bases with no gene match: 6. Here the CDR3 reads CAWSSGQGETGELFF. In DNA, the CDR3 is TGTGCCTGGAGTTCGGGACAGGGTGAGACCGGGGAGCTGTTTTTT.

The gene calls are TRBV6-5 and TRBJ1-4, with D possibly TRBD1 on 5 matching bases. CDR1 and CDR2 from the germline V gene are MNHEY and SVGAGI. The CDR3 runs 14 residues. V was cut by 10 bases and J by 1 base, with 13 bases left in between. This chain's CDR3 is CATRGVGTNEKLFF. The CDR3 DNA reads as TGTGCCACCCGGGGGGTGGGAACTAATGAAAAACTGTTTTTT.

This clone has only one observation. The J gene is TRBJ1-4, the V gene TRBV14, with 7 positions matching TRBD1. Germline CDR1 SGHDN, CDR2 FVKESK. This CDR3 region has 13 residues. V was pared by 5 bases and J by 9 bases, with 6 bases of the junction left unmatched. CDR3 DNA sequence: TGTGCCAGCAGCAGAGGGGGCTCCCAAAAACTGTTTTTT. Translation: CASSRGGSQKLFF.

The chain links TRBV9 to TRBJ2-2, with 10 bases fitting TRBD2. The V gene's germline CDR1 is SGDLS and CDR2 YYNGEE. This CDR3 region has 17 residues. Germline trimming cut 0 bases from V and 6 bases from J; bases unmatched to any gene: 8. CDR3 amino acids: CASSVGSGGAGAGELFF. CDR3 sequence (DNA): TGTGCCAGCAGCGTAGGAAGCGGGGGGGCCGGTGCCGGGGAGCTGTTTTTT.

The V gene is TRBV9, the J gene TRBJ1-4; D perhaps matches TRBD1 (6 bases). Per germline, CDR1 SGDLS and CDR2 YYNGEE. Trimming left V 3 bases short and J 5 bases short, with 14 bases between. The CDR3 runs to 15 residues. The CDR3 loop reads CASSARTAGNEKLFF. CDR3 nucleotides: TGTGCCAGCAGCGCACGGACAGCTGGCAATGAAAAACTGTTTTTT.

This clone was observed a few times. The chain recombines TRBV6-4 with TRBJ2-7, with D possibly TRBD2 on 7 matching bases. Germline-derived CDR1 and CDR2 are MRHNA and SNTAGT. V was clipped by 2 bases and J by 9 bases, with 11 bases between them. The CDR3 runs to 12 residues. CDR3 sequence (DNA): TGTGCCAGCAGTGACGGGAGGGGGATGCAGTACTTC. This encodes CASSDGRGMQYF.

The J gene is TRBJ2-7, the V gene TRBV30; D ambiguous. CDR3 length equals 13 residues. Germline V gene data show CDR1 as GTSNPN and CDR2 as SVGIG (reference sequence). Deletions cut 1 base from V and 7 bases from J, with 14 bases between. This CDR3 reads CAWSGNGLGEQYF. The CDR3 coding sequence is TGTGCCTGGAGTGGGAACGGGTTAGGAGAGCAGTACTTC. Full variable domain (remainder filled in from reference TRBV30 and TRBJ2-7): SQTIHQWPATLVQPVGSPLSLECTVEGTSNPNLYWYRQAAGRGLQLLFYSVGIGQISSEVPQNLSASRPQDRQFILSSKKLLLSDSGFYLCAWSGNGLGEQYFGPGTRLTVT.

The chain couples TRBV6-6 to TRBJ1-2, with D perhaps matching TRBD1 (6 bases). The V and J ends lost 8 bases and 8 bases respectively, with 12 bases between them. Germline loops: CDR1 MNHNY, CDR2 SVGAGI (reference sequence). CDR3 length equals 11 residues. Written as DNA, the CDR3 is TGTGCCAGCGGGGCAGGGGACGGCTACACCTTC. It specifies CASGAGDGYTF.

The rearrangement links TRBV6-1 to TRBJ1-3; 8 bases fit TRBD1. This CDR3 is 14 amino acids long. Germline loops: CDR1 MNHNS, CDR2 SASEGT. J lost 0 bases, V lost 7 bases, and 2 bases had no gene match. The DNA for the CDR3 is TGTGCCAGCAAGGGACAGGTCTCTGGAAACACCATATATTTT. Translated: CASKGQVSGNTIYF.

This rearrangement joins TRBV30 to TRBJ2-7; D is unclear. This CDR3 region has 13 residues. V lost 6 bases and J 0 bases, leaving 12 bases between the germline ends. CDR1 and CDR2 from the germline V gene are GTSNPN and SVGIG (reference sequence). The CDR3 is CACTRVASYEQYF. CDR3 bases: TGTGCCTGCACGAGAGTCGCCTCCTACGAGCAGTACTTC.

The chain employs TRBV30 and TRBJ2-1, with 7 bases that match TRBD2. The CDR3 has 17 residues. Germline V gene sequence: CDR1 GTSNPN, CDR2 SVGIG (reference sequence). Germline trimming cut 2 bases from V and 3 bases from J; bases unmatched to any gene: 13. CDR3 in DNA: TGTGCCTGGAGTATTCAGGGAGGGAGGGCGAACTACAATGAGCAGTTCTTC. Protein sequence: CAWSIQGGRANYNEQFF.

This chain's CDR3 is CASSSPRGSEKLFF. The CDR3 region has the DNA TGTGCCAGCAGTTCCCCCAGGGGGAGTGAAAAACTGTTTTTT. This chain links TRBV27 with TRBJ1-4; 7 bases are shared with TRBD1. CDR1 and CDR2 (germline): MNHEY, SMNVEV (reference sequence). CDR3 length: 14 residues. After removal of 4 bases from V and 7 bases from J, the junction contained 6 bases not matched to a gene.

The chain links TRBV27 to TRBJ2-7, with D perhaps matching TRBD2 (6 bases). Germline CDR1 and CDR2: MNHEY and SMNVEV (reference sequence). The CDR3 contains 14 residues. The V end was cut by 5 bases, the J end by 2 bases, with 13 bases between. CDR3 loop: CASSPTGETYEQYF. As DNA, the CDR3 is TGTGCCAGCAGTCCTACGGGAGAGACCTACGAGCAGTACTTC.

The V and J genes are TRBV4-2 and TRBJ1-3; D may be TRBD1 (5 bases). The CDR3 is 14 residues long. Looked up from germline, CDR1 is LGHNA and CDR2 is YNFKEQ. Trimming took off 0 bases at V and 10 bases at J, with 13 bases between the two ends. The CDR3 DNA reads as TGTGCCAGCAGCCAAGACCGACAGTCCCGAACCATATATTTT. Translated: CASSQDRQSRTIYF.

The rearrangement uses TRBV5-6 and TRBJ1-1; D perhaps matches TRBD1 (6 bases). V dropped 1 base and J dropped 5 bases, with 9 bases sitting between them. The CDR3 contains 13 residues. The germline CDR1 and CDR2 sequences are SGHDT and YYEEEE. The CDR3 DNA is TGTGCCAGCAGCTTGAGAGGGGGAACTGAAGCTTTCTTT. The encoded protein is CASSLRGGTEAFF.

There are a few counts of this clone. This sequence joins TRBV2 and TRBJ2-7, with D unresolved. CDR3 length: 15 amino acids. CDR1 SNHLY and CDR2 FYNNEI come from the germline V gene. V was shortened by 6 bases and J by 0 bases, with 15 bases between the two germline ends. The CDR3 DNA reads as TGTGCCAGCAGACCCCCTGGATGGAGCTCCTACGAGCAGTACTTC. This gives the protein CASRPPGWSSYEQYF.

This clone occurred once. The chain employs TRBV9 and TRBJ2-7; no firm D call. Trimming removed 0 bases from V and 1 base from J, with 11 bases in between. Looked up from germline, CDR1 is SGDLS and CDR2 is YYNGEE. The CDR3 spans 15 residues. This CDR3 reads CASSVAGDVSYEQYF. The CDR3 bases are TGTGCCAGCAGCGTAGCTGGAGACGTATCCTACGAGCAGTACTTC.

The chain is built from TRBV27 and TRBJ2-1; D ambiguous. CDR1 is MNHEY, CDR2 SMNVEV, per germline (reference sequence). Trimming cost V 4 bases and J 0 bases, with 16 bases left between them. The length of the CDR3 is 17 residues. The DNA for the CDR3 is TGTGCCAGCAGTTCCAACCGCGGATGGAGCTCCTACAATGAGCAGTTCTTC. Translating it yields CASSSNRGWSSYNEQFF.

The gene calls are TRBV7-6 and TRBJ1-3; D remains unclear. This CDR3 spans 14 amino acids. Trimming shortened V by 6 bases and J by 0 bases, and 9 bases separated the two germline ends. The germline V gene has CDR1 SGHVS and CDR2 FNYEAQ. CDR3 coding DNA: TGTGCCAGCAGTCGGGATAACTCTGGAAACACCATATATTTT. Amino acid sequence: CASSRDNSGNTIYF.

V usage is TRBV5-1 and J usage is TRBJ1-2, with 8 nucleotides matching TRBD1. The CDR3 loop spans 14 amino acids. Germline-derived CDR1 and CDR2 are SGHRS and YFSETQ. V dropped 0 bases and J dropped 8; count of bases not matched to a gene: 6. The CDR3 loop is CASSLDAQGAGYTF. The CDR3 region has the DNA TGCGCCAGCAGCTTGGATGCCCAGGGGGCAGGCTACACCTTC.

The chain recombines TRBV6-1 with TRBJ1-1, with TRBD1 as a possible D gene (6 bases). In germline, CDR1 is MNHNS, CDR2 SASEGT. With 2 bases removed from V and 2 bases from J, the gap between germline ends came to 9 bases. The CDR3 extends over 14 amino acids. CDR3 in DNA: TGTGCCAGCAGTGAAAAAGGGGGAAACACTGAAGCTTTCTTT. This encodes CASSEKGGNTEAFF.

The chain is built from TRBV20-1 and TRBJ1-2; TRBD1 matches 8 bases. CDR3 length: 11 residues. V lost 6 bases, J lost 7 bases, and 4 bases stayed unmatched. From germline, CDR1 is DFQATT and CDR2 SNEGSKA (reference sequence). CDR3 residues: CSARTGGGYTF. CDR3 coding DNA: TGCAGTGCCAGAACAGGGGGTGGCTACACCTTC.